This TCR beta chain comes out of a study of CD8 T cells in Susac syndrome. General study results and limits: The TCR sequencing and HLA analysis in the study involved a relatively small number of individuals, as the study acknowledged.

RNA amounts of about 0.45 to 1 ug underwent reverse transcription with random hexamers. Amplification of TCR beta CDR3 spanned 54 Vbeta and 13 Jbeta via immunoSEQ multiplex PCR. TCRdb re-called the immunoSEQ multiplex PCR reads with MiXCR, one entry per CDR3 protein. The sample has about 300,000 distinct CDR3 sequences, more than 75% seen once. Details on this clonotype: Its antigen remains unknown.

V lost 5 bases and J lost 8, with 7 bases in between. The CDR3 length is 11 residues. The germline CDR1 and CDR2 sequences are MNHEY and SMNVEV (reference sequence). Blood CD8+ and CD4+ T cells underwent high-throughput TCR beta sequencing. Both CD4+ and CD8+ T cells were negatively isolated, and TEMRA cells underwent FACS enrichment. This sequence joins TRBV27 and TRBJ1-3; D gene unclear. What was sequenced was CD8+ T cells from PBMCs. The clonotype originates from a human donor with multiple sclerosis. As DNA, the CDR3 is TGTGCCAGCAGTACCGGACACACCATATATTTT. Protein sequence: CASSTGHTIYF.